Below are 31 T cell receptor beta chains sequenced from a single sample in a study of human T cells and chemical hapten exposure. TCRdb reanalysed the RACE reads using MiXCR and keeps one entry per CDR3 protein. The sample has a few hundred thousand distinct CDR3 sequences; more than 4.5% are singletons. The time point: patch test 1, 2 weeks after DPC sensitization. Treatment given: therapeutic diphenylcyclopropenone sensitization with weekly scalp DPC. The source material was whole blood, sampled in connection with sensitization to the hapten diphenylcyclopropenone (DPC). These receptors were taken from a woman aged 45-65 years with alopecia areata. Some clones in this sample may be carry-over from other donors' samples.

This clonotype was counted many times. The V gene is TRBV11-1, the J gene TRBJ2-3; 7 bases line up with TRBD1. CDR3 size: 15 residues. The V and J ends lost 1 base and 6 bases, in that order; junction bases with no gene match: 7. CDR1 and CDR2 from the germline V gene are SGHAT and FQDESV (reference sequence). CDR3 nucleotides: TGTGCCAGCAGCTTAGGAGCAGGGGGAGCGGATACGCAGTATTTT. Translated, it gives CASSLGAGGADTQYF. Filled out from reference TRBV11-1 and TRBJ2-3, the complete variable domain reads EAEVAQSPRYKITEKSQAVAFWCDPISGHATLYWYRQILGQGPELLVQFQDESVVDDSQLPKDRFSAERLKGVDSTLKIQPAELGDSAMYLCASSLGAGGADTQYFGPGTRLTVL.

In this sample, this clonotype turned up a few times. Only one base separates this from a far larger clonotype, so it likely reflects a read error. This sequence joins TRBV11-2 and TRBJ1-1; 8 bases map to TRBD1. Per the germline V gene, CDR1 is SGHAT and CDR2 is FQNNGV. V lost 3 bases, J lost 4 bases, and 1 base stayed unmatched. CDR3 size: 13 residues. CDR3 in amino acids: CASSFGQGTEAFF. The CDR3 nucleotides read TGTGCCAGCAGCTTCGGACAGGGCACTGAAGCTTTCTTT.

V and J are TRBV20-1 and TRBJ2-2, with 7 positions matching TRBD2. Germline V lookup: CDR1 DFQATT, CDR2 SNEGSKA (reference sequence). The V segment lost 0 bases and the J segment 5 bases; nucleotides outside the gene matches: 3. The CDR3 loop spans 14 amino acids. The CDR3 here is CSARDPSGTGELFF. CDR3 DNA: TGCAGTGCTAGAGATCCTAGCGGAACCGGGGAGCTGTTTTTT.

The rearrangement uses TRBV5-4 and TRBJ2-2; TRBD2 might be the D (7 bases). The CDR3 is made up of 15 amino acids. Germline V gene data show CDR1 as SGHNT and CDR2 as YYREEE (reference sequence). The V and J ends lost 0 bases and 6 bases respectively, with 12 bases between them. The CDR3 reads CASSLEQGGAGELFF. CDR3 bases: TGTGCCAGCAGCTTGGAACAGGGAGGGGCCGGGGAGCTGTTTTTT. The complete variable domain, with remaining parts taken from reference TRBV5-4 and TRBJ2-2, reads ETGVTQSPTHLIKTRGQQVTLRCSSQSGHNTVSWYQQALGQGPQFIFQYYREEENGRGNFPPRFSGLQFPNYSSELNVNALELDDSALYLCASSLEQGGAGELFFGEGSRLTVL.

This chain joins TRBV20-1 and TRBJ1-5; TRBD1 aligns across 11 bases. Germline loops: CDR1 DFQATT, CDR2 SNEGSKA (reference sequence). This CDR3 contains 16 residues. Losses at the gene ends were 5 bases for V and 3 bases for J; bases not matched to a gene: 9. CDR3 residues: CSALITGQGVNQPQHF. In DNA form, the CDR3 reads TGCAGTGCTTTAATAACGGGACAGGGGGTCAATCAGCCCCAGCATTTT.

This clonotype came up a few times. The chain carries TRBV3-1 and TRBJ1-1; possible D gene TRBD1, 5 bases. The CDR3 has 15 amino acids. From germline, CDR1 is LGHDT and CDR2 YNNKEL (reference sequence). Trimming removed 0 bases from V and 1 base from J, with 9 bases in between. As DNA, the CDR3 is TGTGCCAGCAGCCAAGAGGGGCGATGGAACACTGAAGCTTTCTTT. Amino acid sequence: CASSQEGRWNTEAFF.

The rearrangement links TRBV10-2 to TRBJ1-1; D is undetermined. Trimming shortened V by 2 bases and J by 3 bases, and 1 base separated the two germline ends. The CDR3 has 11 residues. Germline CDR1 is WSHSY and CDR2 is SAAADI. The CDR3 reads CASSEHTEAFF. The CDR3 bases are TGCGCCAGCAGTGAGCACACTGAAGCTTTCTTT.

This chain joins TRBV12-3 or TRBV12-4 and TRBJ1-1; D remains unclear. This CDR3 contains 15 residues. V gave up 5 bases and J gave up 3 bases, with 16 bases separating them. The CDR3 reads CASSLSIGPDTEAFF. The DNA of the CDR3 is TGTGCCAGCAGTCTTTCGATCGGGCCAGACACTGAAGCTTTCTTT.

This clonotype occurred a few times. The chain employs TRBV7-2 and TRBJ2-4; D unresolved. Germline values: CDR1 SGHTA, CDR2 FQGNSA. This CDR3 comprises 16 residues. V lost 5 bases, J lost 5 bases, and 19 bases lay in between. CDR3 in amino acids: CASSPYGPASQNIQYF. In DNA, the CDR3 is TGTGCCAGCAGCCCCTATGGCCCCGCGTCCCAAAACATTCAGTACTTC. The full variable domain, its missing parts supplied by reference TRBV7-2 and TRBJ2-4, is GAGVSQSPSNKVTEKGKDVELRCDPISGHTALYWYRQSLGQGLEFLIYFQGNSAPDKSGLPSDRFSAERTGGSVSTLTIQRTQQEDSAVYLCASSPYGPASQNIQYFGAGTRLSVL.

The J gene is TRBJ1-5, the V gene TRBV2; the D is unclear. There are 15 residues in the CDR3. The germline gives CDR1 SNHLY, CDR2 FYNNEI. Trimming cost V 5 bases and J 0 bases, with 11 bases left between them. CDR3 coding DNA: TGTGCCAGCAGTAGGACGGGCTATAGCAATCAGCCCCAGCATTTT. This encodes CASSRTGYSNQPQHF.

This clonotype was picked up many times. V gene TRBV20-1 combines with J gene TRBJ2-3; 7 bases fit TRBD1. CDR1 is DFQATT, CDR2 SNEGSKA, per germline (reference sequence). Trimming cost V 6 bases and J 5 bases; bases outside gene matches: 11. The CDR3 totals 14 residues. The CDR3 region is CSALVTGVGDTQYF. The CDR3 DNA reads TGCAGTGCCTTGGTCACAGGGGTGGGAGATACGCAGTATTTT.

V and J are TRBV6-5 and TRBJ1-4; D uncertain. CDR1 is MNHEY and CDR2 is SVGAGI in the germline V gene. The V end was cut by 1 base, the J end by 0 bases, with 9 bases between. The CDR3 extends over 16 amino acids. Written as DNA, the CDR3 is TGTGCCAGCAGTTACTTTGGGGATACAACTAATGAAAAACTGTTTTTT. It encodes CASSYFGDTTNEKLFF.

This clonotype was counted between two and nine times. This chain connects TRBV7-6 to TRBJ2-5; possibly TRBD2 for D (7 bases). Germline CDR1 reads SGHVS; CDR2 reads FNYEAQ. This CDR3 is 12 amino acids long. The V and J ends lost 7 bases and 6 bases respectively, with 12 bases between them. The CDR3 here is CASNEGGKTQYF. The CDR3 DNA is TGTGCCAGCAACGAGGGGGGGAAGACCCAGTACTTC. Drawing the rest from reference TRBV7-6 and TRBJ2-5, the complete variable domain is GAGVSQSPRYKVTKRGQDVALRCDPISGHVSLYWYRQALGQGPEFLTYFNYEAQQDKSGLPNDRFSAERPEGSISTLTIQRTEQRDSAMYRCASNEGGKTQYFGPGTRLLVL.

The table lists this clonotype with many counts. The chain employs TRBV12-3 or TRBV12-4 and TRBJ2-5; 9 nucleotides line up with TRBD1. This CDR3 contains 18 residues. V trimming: 3 bases; J trimming: 5 bases; junction bases outside the gene matches: 16. The CDR3 reads CASSFSGDRVNLRETQYF. DNA of the CDR3: TGTGCCAGCAGTTTCTCGGGGGACAGGGTGAACCTCAGGGAGACCCAGTACTTC.

At least ten counts were recorded for this clonotype. J is TRBJ2-7 and V is TRBV4-2; a possible D gene is TRBD2 (5 bases). Germline-derived CDR1 and CDR2 are LGHNA and YNFKEQ. The CDR3 runs to 16 residues. V was trimmed by 3 bases and J by 2 bases, leaving 17 bases between them. The CDR3 DNA reads TGTGCCAGCAGCCAGGACGGCGGAGGTACCGCCTACGAGCAGTACTTC. Translated: CASSQDGGGTAYEQYF.

This clonotype was picked up many times. The rearrangement joins TRBV6-2 or TRBV6-3 to TRBJ2-3, with 8 nucleotides matching TRBD2. The CDR3 is 13 amino acids. V dropped 6 bases and J dropped 9; count of bases not matched to a gene: 8. Germline V gene lookup returns CDR1 MNHEY and CDR2 SVGEGT. CDR3 nucleotides: TGTGCCAGCAGAGGCGGGAGGTCTAGGACGCAGTATTTT. This codes for CASRGGRSRTQYF.

This clonotype was seen more than once but under ten times. The chain combines TRBV4-1 with TRBJ1-5; D ambiguous. Trimming shortened V by 4 bases and J by 0 bases, and 13 bases separated the two germline ends. CDR1 and CDR2 from the germline V gene are MGHRA and YSYEKL. This CDR3 is 16 amino acids long. CDR3 nucleotide sequence: TGCGCCAGCAGCCCAGCCCCGGGTTTTAGCAATCAGCCCCAGCATTTT. Amino acid sequence: CASSPAPGFSNQPQHF.

This clonotype was observed a handful of times. The chain employs TRBV28 and TRBJ1-6; D possibly corresponds to TRBD1 (6 bases). This CDR3 is built from 12 residues. The germline V gene encodes CDR1 MDHEN and CDR2 SYDVKM. As DNA, the CDR3 is TGTGCTAGTTTGGGGGGCAAATCACCCCTCCACTTT. Encoded protein: CASLGGKSPLHF.

This clonotype was found many times. The CDR3, as DNA: TGTGCCAGCAGGTCTAGCGGGAGTTTGACAGATACGCAGTATTTT. Translated, it gives CASRSSGSLTDTQYF. The J gene is TRBJ2-3, the V gene TRBV6-1, with 10 bases fitting TRBD2. Per the germline V gene, CDR1 is MNHNS and CDR2 is SASEGT. J was trimmed by 3 bases and V by 6 bases; bases with no gene match: 6. The CDR3 sequence is 15 residues long.

The J gene is TRBJ2-3, the V gene TRBV10-3; D unresolved. Germline V CDR1 and CDR2: ENHRY, SYGVKD. The CDR3 is 11 amino acids. V shed 9 bases and J shed 4 bases, with 8 bases lying between them. In DNA, the CDR3 is TGTGCCATTGCGGACCCAGATACGCAGTATTTT. Translating gives CAIADPDTQYF.

This clonotype was counted at least ten times. This sequence joins TRBV6-6 and TRBJ1-4; tentatively, D is TRBD1 (6 bases). The CDR3 loop spans 15 amino acids. Trimming removed 2 bases from V and 4 bases from J, with 11 bases in between. From germline, CDR1 is MNHNY and CDR2 SVGAGI (reference sequence). The CDR3 DNA is TGTGCCAGCAGTTACGGCAGGGGCCTTAATGAAAAACTGTTTTTT. Translating it yields CASSYGRGLNEKLFF.

In its sample, this clonotype was seen a few times. The gene calls are TRBV9 and TRBJ2-2, with 15 bases matching TRBD2. Germline loops: CDR1 SGDLS, CDR2 YYNGEE. This CDR3 contains 17 residues. V was clipped by 4 bases and J by 6 bases; unmatched bases: 7. CDR3 nucleotides: TGTGCCAGCAGCTCCAGGACTAGCGGGAGGGCCCCCGGGGAGCTGTTTTTT. Amino acid sequence: CASSSRTSGRAPGELFF.

The J gene is TRBJ2-3, the V gene TRBV18; possibly TRBD1 for D (5 bases). Trimming took off 3 bases at V and 4 bases at J, with 17 bases between the two ends. CDR1 and CDR2 from the germline V gene are KGHSH and LQKENI. The CDR3 sequence is 16 residues long. The CDR3 region has the DNA TGTGCCAGCTCACCGGGTGGCAGGGTAGCACCAGATACGCAGTATTTT. Translated: CASSPGGRVAPDTQYF. The whole variable domain, remainder taken from reference TRBV18 and TRBJ2-3, is NAGVMQNPRHLVRRRGQEARLRCSPMKGHSHVYWYRQLPEEGLKFMVYLQKENIIDESGMPKERFSAEFPKEGPSILRIQQVVRGDSAAYFCASSPGGRVAPDTQYFGPGTRLTVL.

This clonotype was detected only a few times. The chain is built from TRBV18 and TRBJ2-3; D gene uncertain. This CDR3 region has 15 residues. The V end lost 3 bases, the J end lost 3 bases, and 13 bases lay between the germline ends. Germline lookup yields CDR1 KGHSH and CDR2 LQKENI. For the CDR3, the DNA is TGTGCCAGCTCACCCCTCGACTCAAGTACAGATACGCAGTATTTT. Amino acid sequence: CASSPLDSSTDTQYF. Full variable domain (outside the CDR3, taken from reference TRBV18 and TRBJ2-3): NAGVMQNPRHLVRRRGQEARLRCSPMKGHSHVYWYRQLPEEGLKFMVYLQKENIIDESGMPKERFSAEFPKEGPSILRIQQVVRGDSAAYFCASSPLDSSTDTQYFGPGTRLTVL.

This clonotype was picked up a small number of times. The chain recombines TRBV6-5 with TRBJ2-1, with a tentative D call TRBD1 (5 bases). From germline, CDR1 is MNHEY and CDR2 SVGAGI. Trimming removed 6 bases from V and 4 bases from J, with 13 bases in between. This CDR3 is built from 14 residues. For the CDR3, the DNA is TGTGCCAGCAGAAGACGACAGAGTTACAATGAGCAGTTCTTC. Residues: CASRRRQSYNEQFF.

This clonotype came up many times. The rearrangement uses TRBV7-2 and TRBJ1-1, with D possibly matching TRBD1 (5 bases). This CDR3 comprises 13 residues. The V end lost 7 bases, the J end lost 5 bases, and 14 bases lay between the germline ends. CDR1 and CDR2 from the germline V gene are SGHTA and FQGNSA. The chain's CDR3 is CASTRAGGTEAFF. Written as DNA, the CDR3 is TGTGCCAGCACCCGAGCTGGGGGTACTGAAGCTTTCTTT.

This clonotype was observed at least ten times. The gene calls are TRBV7-2 and TRBJ2-5; D is unclear. The CDR3 length is 11 residues. The V gene's germline CDR1 is SGHTA and CDR2 FQGNSA. Trimming left V 5 bases short and J 4 bases short, with 5 bases between. For the CDR3, the DNA is TGTGCCAGCAGCCAGTCAGAGACCCAGTACTTC. Protein sequence: CASSQSETQYF.

This clonotype was counted ten times or more. This chain joins TRBV29-1 and TRBJ1-2; D is unclear. CDR1 SQVTM and CDR2 ANQGSEA come from the germline V gene. V lost 2 bases and J 11 bases, leaving 9 bases between the germline ends. The CDR3 is 10 residues long. Here the CDR3 reads CSVESNSYTF. The CDR3 DNA reads as TGCAGCGTTGAAAGTAATTCTTACACCTTC. The entire variable domain, with the rest obtained from reference TRBV29-1 and TRBJ1-2, is as follows: SAVISQKPSRDICQRGTSLTIQCQVDSQVTMMFWYRQQPGQSLTLIATANQGSEATYESGFVIDKFPISRPNLTFSTLTVSNMSPEDSSIYLCSVESNSYTFGSGTRLTVV.

The V call is TRBV5-6, the J call TRBJ2-7; possibly TRBD2 for D (6 bases). CDR3 length: 13 residues. The V end was cut by 4 bases, the J end by 7 bases, with 15 bases between. Germline assignment: CDR1 SGHDT and CDR2 YYEEEE. The CDR3 nucleotides read TGTGCCAGCAGCCCGGGACTTTCGGGGGAGCAGTACTTC. Protein sequence: CASSPGLSGEQYF.

The table lists this clonotype with many counts. The V gene is TRBV24-1, the J gene TRBJ1-5; a possible D gene is TRBD1 (5 bases). V lost 4 bases, J lost 4 bases, and 10 bases lay in between. The CDR3 consists of 14 residues. CDR1 is KGHDR and CDR2 is SFDVKD in the germline V gene. The CDR3 sequence is CATSEGEENQPQHF. The DNA of the CDR3 is TGTGCCACCAGTGAAGGGGAAGAAAATCAGCCCCAGCATTTT.

The sample holds a few counts of this clonotype. As DNA, the CDR3 is TGTGCCAGCAGCCAAGAAGGAGGATATCAGCCCCAGCATTTT. Translation gives CASSQEGGYQPQHF. V usage is TRBV3-1 and J usage is TRBJ1-5; D is ambiguous. Trimming shortened V by 0 bases and J by 5 bases, and 8 bases separated the two germline ends. The CDR3 loop spans 14 amino acids. CDR1 and CDR2 from the germline V gene are LGHDT and YNNKEL (reference sequence).